Below, 28 T cell receptor beta chains from the same sample are listed, as sequenced in a study of CD8+ T cells in alopecia areata. RNA, once extracted, was reverse transcribed into cDNA for use as the sequencing template. Profiling relied on immunoSEQ multiplex PCR, and the TCRdb table lists in-frame clones only, not all of them. There are about 180,000 clones in the sample; approximately 70% occur only once, and about an eighth lies in the top ten. The sequencing used CD8+ T cells sorted from blood, collected at week 0. The receptors come from a human donor with alopecia areata.

The chain joins TRBV7-9 to TRBJ1-2; no firm D call. With 6 bases removed from V and 1 base from J, the gap between germline ends came to 12 bases. CDR3 length equals 14 residues. Germline-derived CDR1 and CDR2 are SEHNR and FQNEAQ (reference sequence). CDR3 sequence reads: CASRDGGINYGYTF. CDR3 nucleotide sequence: TGTGCCAGCAGGGACGGAGGGATTAACTATGGCTACACCTTC. The variable domain in full, with the rest retrieved from reference TRBV7-9 and TRBJ1-2, is DTGVSQNPRHKITKRGQNVTFRCDPISEHNRLYWYRQTLGQGPEFLTYFQNEAQLEKSRLLSDRFSAERPKGSFSTLEIQRTEQGDSAMYLCASRDGGINYGYTFGSGTRLTVV.

J is TRBJ1-6 and V is TRBV2; TRBD1 matches 8 bases. In germline, CDR1 is SNHLY, CDR2 FYNNEI. J gave up 9 bases and V 6 bases, and 10 bases lay outside the gene matches. The CDR3 has 15 residues. The CDR3 is CASSPRTGKSSPLHF. The DNA for the CDR3 is TGTGCCAGCAGCCCGCGGACAGGGAAAAGTTCACCCCTCCACTTT.

This clone was seen just once. V and J are TRBV5-6 and TRBJ1-5; weak D call: TRBD1 (5 bases). This CDR3 spans 14 amino acids. CDR1 and CDR2 from the germline V gene are SGHDT and YYEEEE. V was cut by 0 bases and J by 9 bases, with 13 bases left in between. CDR3 in DNA: TGTGCCAGCAGCTTGGGGCAGGGTAGTCCGCCCCAGCATTTT. This translates into CASSLGQGSPPQHF. The complete variable domain, with remaining parts taken from reference TRBV5-6 and TRBJ1-5, reads DAGVTQSPTHLIKTRGQQVTLRCSPKSGHDTVSWYQQALGQGPQFIFQYYEEEERQRGNFPDRFSGHQFPNYSSELNVNALLLGDSALYLCASSLGQGSPPQHFGDGTRLSIL.

The chain couples TRBV18 to TRBJ2-1; maybe TRBD2 (7 bases). V lost 3 bases and J 0 bases, leaving 9 bases between the germline ends. Per germline, CDR1 KGHSH and CDR2 LQKENI. The CDR3 extends over 15 amino acids. The CDR3 region has the DNA TGTGCCAGCTCACCGGGGGGGCCCTCCTACAATGAGCAGTTCTTC. Amino acid sequence: CASSPGGPSYNEQFF. Full variable domain (outside the CDR3, taken from reference TRBV18 and TRBJ2-1): NAGVMQNPRHLVRRRGQEARLRCSPMKGHSHVYWYRQLPEEGLKFMVYLQKENIIDESGMPKERFSAEFPKEGPSILRIQQVVRGDSAAYFCASSPGGPSYNEQFFGPGTRLTVL.

In its sample, this clone was seen a few times. This chain links TRBV7-9 with TRBJ1-1; D is ambiguous. V was pared by 4 bases and J by 11 bases, with 14 bases between. The CDR3 has 12 amino acids. Germline V gives CDR1 SEHNR, CDR2 FQNEAQ (reference sequence). The CDR3 DNA is TGTGCCAGCAGCTCAGAGGCCGCTTACGCTTTCTTT. This codes for CASSSEAAYAFF.

This clone was seen more than once but under ten times. This chain joins TRBV10-3 and TRBJ2-3; D may be TRBD1 or TRBD2 (5 bases each). The V gene's germline CDR1 is ENHRY and CDR2 SYGVKD. This CDR3 has 15 amino acids. Trimming stripped 3 bases from V and 3 bases from J, with 13 bases between. In DNA, the CDR3 is TGTGCCATCAGTGATGGTGGGGGAGCTACAGATACGCAGTATTTT. Residues: CAISDGGGATDTQYF.

The chain employs TRBV19 and TRBJ1-1, with D possibly matching TRBD1 (6 bases). Germline CDR1 is LNHDA and CDR2 is SQIVND (reference sequence). The CDR3 has 13 amino acids. The V end lost 4 bases, the J end lost 5 bases, and 11 bases lay between the germline ends. The CDR3 loop is CASSNGGVTEAFF. CDR3 DNA sequence: TGTGCCAGTAGTAATGGGGGCGTAACTGAAGCTTTCTTT.

As DNA, the CDR3 is TGCAGCGTTGTTACAGGGGCCTACGAGCAGTACTTC. Its translation is CSVVTGAYEQYF. The V and J genes are TRBV29-1 and TRBJ2-7; 7 positions agree with TRBD1. The CDR3 is 12 residues long. The V and J ends lost 4 bases and 2 bases, in that order; junction bases with no gene match: 2. Per the germline V gene, CDR1 is SQVTM and CDR2 is ANQGSEA.

The J gene is TRBJ1-1, the V gene TRBV7-9; D is uncertain. V was clipped by 11 bases and J by 8 bases, with 12 bases between them. CDR3 length: 10 residues. From germline, CDR1 is SEHNR and CDR2 FQNEAQ (reference sequence). The CDR3 region is CAVASREAFF. In DNA form, the CDR3 reads TGTGCCGTTGCGTCCCGGGAAGCTTTCTTT.

This clone was picked up a small number of times. V and J are TRBV29-1 and TRBJ2-1; 10 bases agree with TRBD1. Trimming removed 4 bases from V and 7 bases from J; junction bases left unmatched: 7. CDR3 length equals 14 residues. Germline CDR1 and CDR2: SQVTM and ANQGSEA. CDR3 sequence reads: CSVAGQGVGNEQFF. The CDR3 DNA sequence: TGCAGCGTTGCAGGACAGGGGGTCGGTAATGAGCAGTTCTTC.

This clone occurred a few times. V gene TRBV2 combines with J gene TRBJ2-1; TRBD1 or TRBD2 may be the D gene (5 bases each). Per the germline V gene, CDR1 is SNHLY and CDR2 is FYNNEI. This CDR3 is 16 amino acids long. V lost 6 bases, J lost 3 bases, and 18 bases lay in between. The CDR3 loop is CASSVEGHRGYNEQFF. Here the CDR3 DNA reads TGTGCCAGCAGCGTCGAGGGGCACCGGGGCTACAATGAGCAGTTCTTC.

This clone was observed a single time. The V gene is TRBV6-6, the J gene TRBJ2-1; the match to TRBD2 covers 7 bases. Germline values: CDR1 MNHNY, CDR2 SVGAGI (reference sequence). J lost 10 bases, V lost 10 bases, and 7 bases had no gene match. This CDR3 has 11 residues. CDR3 in amino acids: CATWGGEEQFF. CDR3 bases: TGTGCCACCTGGGGGGGTGAGGAGCAGTTCTTC.

V usage is TRBV7-6 and J usage is TRBJ2-5; D remains ambiguous. Trimming shortened V by 3 bases and J by 5 bases, and 4 bases separated the two germline ends. The length of the CDR3 is 11 residues. The V gene's germline CDR1 is SGHVS and CDR2 FNYEAQ. The CDR3 bases are TGTGCCAGCAGCTTCGGGGAGACCCAGTACTTC. Its translation: CASSFGETQYF.

This sequence joins TRBV6-6 and TRBJ2-7; D may be TRBD1 (5 bases). Germline values: CDR1 MNHNY, CDR2 SVGAGI (reference sequence). V lost 2 bases, J lost 5 bases, and 16 bases lay in between. CDR3 length equals 15 residues. The CDR3 DNA reads as TGTGCCAGCAGTTACCGCACAGGAGACTTGGACGAGCAGTACTTC. The encoded protein is CASSYRTGDLDEQYF.

In this sample, this clone turned up a few times. This chain's CDR3 is CASSGMTGGRPYEQYF. The CDR3 coding sequence is TGCGCCAGCAGCGGGATGACAGGGGGGAGACCATACGAGCAGTACTTC. This chain connects TRBV5-1 to TRBJ2-7, with 9 bases that match TRBD1. Trimming took 4 bases from V and 4 from J; bases not matched to a gene: 12. The CDR3 runs 16 residues. CDR1 is SGHRS, CDR2 YFSETQ, per germline.

The rearrangement uses TRBV4-1 and TRBJ1-2, with D perhaps matching TRBD1 (5 bases). Trimming took 0 bases from V and 2 from J, leaving 19 bases between them. The CDR3 has 18 amino acids. Germline CDR1 and CDR2: MGHRA and YSYEKL. This chain's CDR3 is CASSQDYYEPGRNYGYTF. CDR3 bases: TGCGCCAGCAGCCAAGATTACTATGAGCCAGGGCGGAACTATGGCTACACCTTC.

V and J are TRBV29-1 and TRBJ2-1; 7 nucleotides line up with TRBD1. This CDR3 is built from 12 residues. Germline V lookup: CDR1 SQVTM, CDR2 ANQGSEA. The junction had 4 bases not matched to a gene; V was cut back by 4 bases and J by 7 bases. The CDR3 sequence is CSVVSGGNEQFF. The CDR3 nucleotides read TGCAGCGTTGTGTCAGGGGGAAATGAGCAGTTCTTC.

This chain links TRBV5-4 with TRBJ2-7; D uncertain. V lost 0 bases, J lost 1 base, and 11 bases lay in between. CDR1 is SGHNT, CDR2 YYREEE, per germline (reference sequence). The CDR3 has 15 residues. CDR3 protein: CASSLAASSSYEQYF. The DNA of the CDR3 is TGTGCCAGCAGCTTGGCCGCGAGCAGTTCCTACGAGCAGTACTTC.

The chain combines TRBV5-6 with TRBJ2-4; possibly TRBD1 for D (5 bases). The germline CDR1 and CDR2 sequences are SGHDT and YYEEEE. The CDR3 totals 16 residues. The V and J ends lost 0 bases and 0 bases respectively, with 10 bases between them. For the CDR3, the DNA is TGTGCCAGCAGCTTGGCCGGACACTTAGCCAAAAACATTCAGTACTTC. Its protein product is CASSLAGHLAKNIQYF.

The V and J genes are TRBV19 and TRBJ2-7, with 13 bases aligning to TRBD2. Germline trimming cut 6 bases from V and 4 bases from J; bases unmatched to any gene: 6. CDR1 is LNHDA and CDR2 is SQIVND in the germline V gene (reference sequence). CDR3 size: 15 residues. The CDR3 loop is CASSPGTSGVYEQYF. The CDR3 DNA reads as TGTGCCAGTAGCCCTGGGACTAGCGGGGTGTACGAGCAGTACTTC.

The chain employs TRBV23-1 and TRBJ2-3; D possibly matches TRBD1 or TRBD2 (5 bases each). TRBV23-1 is an open reading frame, and its role is uncertain. V lost 0 bases, J lost 8 bases, and 24 bases lay in between. The CDR3 is made up of 18 amino acids. The CDR3: CASSQSGPPGNSKGTQYF. The DNA for the CDR3 is TGCGCCAGCAGTCAATCGGGGCCACCGGGAAACTCGAAGGGTACGCAGTATTTT.

The V and J genes are TRBV6-5 and TRBJ2-3; the D gene is possibly TRBD2 (6 bases). The V gene lost 4 bases and the J gene lost 6 bases, with 20 bases spanning the gap. The CDR3 loop spans 16 amino acids. Germline values: CDR1 MNHEY, CDR2 SVGAGI. The CDR3 loop is CASSFLTGLLPDTQYF. The CDR3 DNA reads as TGTGCCAGCAGTTTCCTTACGGGACTCCTTCCGGATACGCAGTATTTT.

This clone was seen just once. The chain has TRBV2 and TRBJ2-1; D not certain. Trimming took 8 bases from V and 9 from J, leaving 5 bases between them. CDR1 is SNHLY and CDR2 is FYNNEI in the germline V gene. The CDR3 runs 9 residues. CDR3: CASGVEQFF. CDR3 sequence (DNA): TGTGCCAGCGGGGTTGAGCAGTTCTTC.

There are a few counts of this clone. The chain recombines TRBV27 with TRBJ1-1, with D possibly TRBD1 on 6 matching bases. The V gene's germline CDR1 is MNHEY and CDR2 SMNVEV (reference sequence). The CDR3 consists of 13 residues. V lost 4 bases, J lost 7 bases, and 13 bases lay in between. The CDR3 region has the DNA TGTGCCAGCAGTTCCGGGGGCAGGGGTGAAGCTTTCTTT. Protein: CASSSGGRGEAFF.

The chain recombines TRBV4-1 with TRBJ2-7; D gene uncertain. Per the germline V gene, CDR1 is MGHRA and CDR2 is YSYEKL. With 2 bases removed from V and 2 bases from J, the gap between germline ends came to 10 bases. This CDR3 is built from 14 residues. The CDR3 region has the DNA TGCGCCAGCAGCCAACGATTCTTACCCTACGAGCAGTACTTC. Its protein product is CASSQRFLPYEQYF.

The chain employs TRBV14 and TRBJ2-3, with D perhaps TRBD2 (6 bases). The length of the CDR3 is 15 residues. CDR1 and CDR2 (germline): SGHDN, FVKESK. Trimming shortened V by 1 base and J by 4 bases, and 12 bases separated the two germline ends. Here the CDR3 DNA reads TGTGCCAGCAGCCAAGTCGGGAGCGCTTCAGATACGCAGTATTTT. Protein: CASSQVGSASDTQYF.

The chain joins TRBV25-1 to TRBJ1-2, with a possible D match to TRBD1 (5 bases). The length of the CDR3 is 17 residues. V lost 1 base and J 3 bases, leaving 18 bases between the germline ends. CDR1 and CDR2 from the germline V gene are MGHDK and SYGVNS. CDR3: CASSEFYAPGPDYGYTF. CDR3 in DNA: TGTGCCAGCAGTGAATTTTACGCCCCAGGGCCAGACTATGGCTACACCTTC.

The chain has TRBV2 and TRBJ2-2; possible D gene TRBD2, 6 bases. The CDR3 sequence is 14 residues long. CDR1 and CDR2 (germline): SNHLY, FYNNEI. V lost 10 bases, J lost 2 bases, and 14 bases lay in between. The CDR3 here is CATRLSGNTGELFF. The DNA for the CDR3 is TGTGCCACCCGGCTTAGCGGAAACACCGGGGAGCTGTTTTTT.